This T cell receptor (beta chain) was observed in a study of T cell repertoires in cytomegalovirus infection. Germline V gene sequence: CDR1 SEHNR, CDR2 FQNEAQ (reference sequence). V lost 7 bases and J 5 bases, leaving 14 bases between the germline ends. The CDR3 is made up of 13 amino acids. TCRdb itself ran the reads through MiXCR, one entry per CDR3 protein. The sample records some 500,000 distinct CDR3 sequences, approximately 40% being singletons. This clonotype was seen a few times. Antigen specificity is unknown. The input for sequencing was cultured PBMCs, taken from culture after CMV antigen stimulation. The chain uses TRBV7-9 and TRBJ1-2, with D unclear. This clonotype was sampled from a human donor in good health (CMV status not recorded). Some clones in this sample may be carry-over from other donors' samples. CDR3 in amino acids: CASKSATRYGYTF. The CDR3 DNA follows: TGTGCCAGCAAGAGCGCCACCCGGTATGGCTACACCTTC.